These 2 T cell receptor beta chains share one sample of origin, sequenced in a study of T cell therapy after organ transplantation. For these receptors, no antigen is known. Documented time point: 4-8 weeks after completion of therapy. The assay was immunoSEQ multiplex PCR, and TCRdb's table has in-frame clones only and misses some. The table has 15,000 to 20,000 clones, 81% seen once. Sequenced here: CD8+ T cells from blood, sampled after autologous CMV-specific T cell therapy. The origin of the receptors is a human patient who had received a solid organ transplant and had CMV disease. The graft donor may be the source of some T cells.

V is TRBV9 and J is TRBJ2-2; 9 bases line up with TRBD1. V dropped 3 bases and J dropped 3; count of bases not matched to a gene: 6. This CDR3 is 16 amino acids long. Germline V CDR1 and CDR2: SGDLS, YYNGEE. The CDR3 sequence is CASSGGWDRDTGELFF. CDR3 nucleotides: TGTGCCAGCAGCGGGGGGTGGGACAGGGACACCGGGGAGCTGTTTTTT. The full variable domain, in which reference TRBV9 and TRBJ2-2 provide the parts outside the CDR3, is DSGVTQTPKHLITATGQRVTLRCSPRSGDLSVYWYQQSLDQGLQFLIQYYNGEERAKGNILERFSAQQFPDLHSELNLSSLELGDSALYFCASSGGWDRDTGELFFGEGSRLTVL.

The chain is built from TRBV5-5 and TRBJ2-7; maybe TRBD2 (6 bases). The V end was cut by 3 bases, the J end by 2 bases, with 9 bases between. Germline V gene lookup returns CDR1 SGHKS and CDR2 YYEKEE (reference sequence). This CDR3 has 13 residues. CDR3 DNA sequence: TGTGCCAGCAGCTGGGAGGTACCCTACGAGCAGTACTTC. It is translated as CASSWEVPYEQYF.